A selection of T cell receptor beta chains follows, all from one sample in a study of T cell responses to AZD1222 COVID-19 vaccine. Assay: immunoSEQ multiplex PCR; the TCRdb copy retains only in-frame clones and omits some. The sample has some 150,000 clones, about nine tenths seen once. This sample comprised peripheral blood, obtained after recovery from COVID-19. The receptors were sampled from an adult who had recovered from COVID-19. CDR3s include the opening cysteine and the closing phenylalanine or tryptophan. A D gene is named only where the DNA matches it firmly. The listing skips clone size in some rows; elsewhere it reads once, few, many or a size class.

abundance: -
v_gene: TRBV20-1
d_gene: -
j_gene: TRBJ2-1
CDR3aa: CSASYSTGGGNEQFF
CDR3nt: TGCAGTGCTAGTTACAGTACAGGGGGAGGGAATGAGCAGTTCTTC

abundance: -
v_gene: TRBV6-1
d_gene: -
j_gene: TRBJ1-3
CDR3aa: CASSSGGGNTIYF
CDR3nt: TGTGCCAGCAGTTCGGGCGGGGGAAACACCATATATTTT

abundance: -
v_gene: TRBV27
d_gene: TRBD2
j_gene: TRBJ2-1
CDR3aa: CASGSGGYNEQFF
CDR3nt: TGTGCCAGCGGATCGGGGGGTTACAATGAGCAGTTCTTC

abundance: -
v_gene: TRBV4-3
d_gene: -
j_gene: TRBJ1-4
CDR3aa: CASSQAFEINEKLFF
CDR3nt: TGCGCCAGCAGCCAAGCGTTTGAGATTAATGAAAAACTGTTTTTT

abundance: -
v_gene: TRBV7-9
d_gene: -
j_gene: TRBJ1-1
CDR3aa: CASGPGGRNTEAFF
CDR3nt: TGTGCCAGCGGCCCGGGGGGTCGTAACACTGAAGCTTTCTTT

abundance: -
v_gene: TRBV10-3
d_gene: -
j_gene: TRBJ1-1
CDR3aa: CAIGQANTEAFF
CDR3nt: TGTGCCATCGGCCAGGCGAACACTGAAGCTTTCTTT

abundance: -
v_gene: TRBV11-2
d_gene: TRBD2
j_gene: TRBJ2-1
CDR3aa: CASSFTSGTYNEQFF
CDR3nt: TGTGCCAGCAGCTTTACTAGCGGGACTTACAATGAGCAGTTCTTC

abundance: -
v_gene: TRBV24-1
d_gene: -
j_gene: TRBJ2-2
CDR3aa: CATSDTGRATGELFF
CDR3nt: TGTGCCACCAGTGACACGGGGCGTGCCACCGGGGAGCTGTTTTTT

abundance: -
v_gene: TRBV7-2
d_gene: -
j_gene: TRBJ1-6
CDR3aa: CASSLAISQTNSPLHF
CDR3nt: TGTGCCAGCAGCTTAGCAATTTCCCAGACTAATTCACCCCTCCACTTT

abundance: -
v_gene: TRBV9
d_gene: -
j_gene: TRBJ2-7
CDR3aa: CASSVLSLGNEQYF
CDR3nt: TGTGCCAGCAGCGTATTGTCTCTAGGAAACGAGCAGTACTTC

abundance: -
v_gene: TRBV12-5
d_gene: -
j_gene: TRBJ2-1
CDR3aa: CASGLVPAGLNEQFF
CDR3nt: TGTGCTAGTGGTTTGGTACCGGCGGGATTAAATGAGCAGTTCTTC

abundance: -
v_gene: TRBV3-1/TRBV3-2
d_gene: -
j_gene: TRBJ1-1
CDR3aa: CASSHYGAGGEAFF
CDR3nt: TGTGCCAGCAGCCATTATGGCGCCGGGGGGGAAGCTTTCTTT

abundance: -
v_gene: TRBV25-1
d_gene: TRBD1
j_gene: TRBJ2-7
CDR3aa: CASSLDRGTYEQYF
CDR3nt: TGTGCCAGCAGCCTAGACAGGGGAACCTACGAGCAGTACTTC

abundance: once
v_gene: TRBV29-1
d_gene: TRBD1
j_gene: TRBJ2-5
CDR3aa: CSGRPTGEETQYF
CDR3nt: TGCAGCGGGCGACCGACAGGGGAAGAGACCCAGTACTTC

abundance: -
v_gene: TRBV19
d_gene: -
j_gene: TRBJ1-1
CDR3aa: CASSINRDNTEAFF
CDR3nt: TGTGCCAGTAGTATAAACAGGGACAACACTGAAGCTTTCTTT

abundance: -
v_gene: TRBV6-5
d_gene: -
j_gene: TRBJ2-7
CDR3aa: CATREGRRYEQYF
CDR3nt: TGTGCCACCCGAGAGGGGAGGAGGTACGAGCAGTACTTC

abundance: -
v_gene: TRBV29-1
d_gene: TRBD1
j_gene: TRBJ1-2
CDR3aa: CSAGGGNYGYTF
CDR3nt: TGCAGCGCAGGGGGGGGAAACTATGGCTACACCTTC

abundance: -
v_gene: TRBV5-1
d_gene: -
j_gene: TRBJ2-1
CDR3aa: CASSLESVGHSDEQFF
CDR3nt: TGCGCCAGCAGCTTGGAGAGCGTCGGACATTCGGATGAGCAGTTCTTC

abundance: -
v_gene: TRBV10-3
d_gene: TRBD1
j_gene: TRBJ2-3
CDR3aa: CAISESRQGADTQYF
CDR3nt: TGTGCCATCAGTGAGTCGAGACAGGGCGCAGATACGCAGTATTTT

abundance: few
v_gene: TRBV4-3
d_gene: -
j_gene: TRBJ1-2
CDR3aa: CASSQDRRGRGYTF
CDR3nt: TGCGCCAGCAGCCAAGATAGGCGGGGCCGAGGCTACACCTTC

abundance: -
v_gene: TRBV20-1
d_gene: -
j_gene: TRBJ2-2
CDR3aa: CSASLQNTGELFF
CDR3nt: TGCAGTGCTAGTTTACAGAACACCGGGGAGCTGTTTTTT

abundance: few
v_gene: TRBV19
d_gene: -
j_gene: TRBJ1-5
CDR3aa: CASSIGLGEVAQPQHF
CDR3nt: TGTGCCAGTAGTATAGGCCTGGGGGAGGTTGCTCAGCCCCAGCATTTT

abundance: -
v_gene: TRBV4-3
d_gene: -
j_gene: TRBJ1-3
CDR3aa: CASSHVRDKSSGNTIYF
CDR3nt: TGCGCCAGCAGCCATGTCCGAGACAAGAGCTCTGGAAACACCATATATTTT

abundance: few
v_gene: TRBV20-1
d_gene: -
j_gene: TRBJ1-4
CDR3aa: CSAHYGGKLFF
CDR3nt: TGCAGTGCGCACTATGGGGGGAAACTGTTTTTT

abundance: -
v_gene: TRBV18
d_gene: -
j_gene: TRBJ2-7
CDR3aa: CASSPRQEAGEQYF
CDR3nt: TGTGCCAGCTCACCAAGGCAGGAGGCCGGGGAGCAGTACTTC

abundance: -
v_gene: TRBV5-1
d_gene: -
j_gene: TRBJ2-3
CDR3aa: CASGQERTDTQYF
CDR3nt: TGCGCCAGCGGACAAGAACGCACAGATACGCAGTATTTT

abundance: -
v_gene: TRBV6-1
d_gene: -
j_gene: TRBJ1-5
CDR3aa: CASSENTGRAQHF
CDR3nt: TGTGCCAGCAGTGAAAATACGGGGCGAGCCCAGCATTTT

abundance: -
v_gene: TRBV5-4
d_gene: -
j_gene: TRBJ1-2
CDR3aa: CASSVPSTGRGTYGYTF
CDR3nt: TGTGCCAGCAGCGTCCCATCGACGGGACGGGGGACGTATGGCTACACCTTC

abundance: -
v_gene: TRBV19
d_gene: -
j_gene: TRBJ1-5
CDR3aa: CASSISSGGDTNQPQHF
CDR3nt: TGTGCCAGTAGTATATCTTCGGGGGGAGACACCAATCAGCCCCAGCATTTT

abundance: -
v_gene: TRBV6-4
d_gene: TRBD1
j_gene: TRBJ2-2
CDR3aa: CASSDPGQGRGELFF
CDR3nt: TGTGCCAGCAGTGACCCCGGACAGGGGAGAGGGGAGCTGTTTTTT

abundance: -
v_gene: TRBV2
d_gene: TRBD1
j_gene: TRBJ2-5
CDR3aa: CASSDIGQGIGETQYF
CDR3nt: TGTGCCAGCAGTGATATTGGACAGGGGATTGGAGAGACCCAGTACTTC

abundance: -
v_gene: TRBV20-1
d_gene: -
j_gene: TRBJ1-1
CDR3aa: CSLNSGTEAFF
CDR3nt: TGCAGTCTCAACTCTGGCACTGAAGCTTTCTTT

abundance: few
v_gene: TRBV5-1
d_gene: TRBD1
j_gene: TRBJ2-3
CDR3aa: CASSPTGPSTDTQYF
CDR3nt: TGCGCCAGCAGCCCGACAGGGCCTAGCACAGATACGCAGTATTTT

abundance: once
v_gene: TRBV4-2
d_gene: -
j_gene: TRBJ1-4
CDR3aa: CASSRGDNEKLFF
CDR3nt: TGTGCCAGCAGCCGTGGGGATAATGAAAAACTGTTTTTT

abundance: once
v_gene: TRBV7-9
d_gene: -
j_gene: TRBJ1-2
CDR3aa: CASSLPMRDGLGYTF
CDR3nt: TGTGCCAGCAGCTTACCCATGAGGGACGGCCTTGGCTACACCTTC

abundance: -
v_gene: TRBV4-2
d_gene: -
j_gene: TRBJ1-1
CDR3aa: CASSPGGGNTEAFF
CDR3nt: TGTGCCAGCAGCCCCGGCGGGGGTAACACTGAAGCTTTCTTT

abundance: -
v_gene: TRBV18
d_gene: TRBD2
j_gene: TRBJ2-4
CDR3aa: CASSTPSGGAENIQYF
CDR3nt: TGTGCCAGCTCAACTCCTAGCGGGGGGGCGGAAAACATTCAGTACTTC

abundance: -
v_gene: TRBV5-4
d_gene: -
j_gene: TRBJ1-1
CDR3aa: CASSSPPQGGTEAFF
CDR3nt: TGTGCCAGCAGCTCCCCCCCCCAGGGAGGGACTGAAGCTTTCTTT

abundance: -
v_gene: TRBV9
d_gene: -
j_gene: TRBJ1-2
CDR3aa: CASSTNQQGLIRNGYTF
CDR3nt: TGTGCCAGCAGCACAAATCAACAGGGTTTGATCAGAAATGGCTACACCTTC

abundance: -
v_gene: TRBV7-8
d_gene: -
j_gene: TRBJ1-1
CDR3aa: CASTLPRGRGISEAFF
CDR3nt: TGTGCCAGCACCCTCCCCCGGGGCAGGGGAATATCTGAAGCTTTCTTT

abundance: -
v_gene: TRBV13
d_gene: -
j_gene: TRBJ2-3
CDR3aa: CASSLAGALGDTQYF
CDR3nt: TGTGCCAGCAGCTTAGCAGGGGCGCTTGGAGATACGCAGTATTTT

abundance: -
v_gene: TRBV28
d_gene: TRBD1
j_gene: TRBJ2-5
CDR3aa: CASSQTGRETQYF
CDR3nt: TGTGCCAGCAGTCAGACAGGGAGAGAGACCCAGTACTTC

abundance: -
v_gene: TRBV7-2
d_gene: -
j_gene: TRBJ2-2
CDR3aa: CASSFDDTGELFF
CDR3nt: TGTGCCAGCAGCTTTGATGACACCGGGGAGCTGTTTTTT

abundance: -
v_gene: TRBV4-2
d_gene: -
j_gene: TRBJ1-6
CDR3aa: CASSQGGTANSPLHF
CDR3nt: TGTGCCAGCAGCCAAGGTGGGACGGCTAATTCACCCCTCCACTTT

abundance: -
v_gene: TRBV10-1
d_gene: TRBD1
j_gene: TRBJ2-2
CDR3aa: CASNILGQGNTGELFF
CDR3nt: TGCGCCAGCAATATCCTCGGACAGGGGAACACCGGGGAGCTGTTTTTT

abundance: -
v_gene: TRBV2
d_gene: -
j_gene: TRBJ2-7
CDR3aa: CASSPRGYEQYF
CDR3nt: TGTGCCAGCAGTCCAAGGGGTTACGAGCAGTACTTC

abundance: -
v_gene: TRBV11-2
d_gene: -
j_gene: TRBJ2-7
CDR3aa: CASSFPGTYEQYF
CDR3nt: TGTGCCAGCAGCTTTCCAGGTACCTACGAGCAGTACTTC

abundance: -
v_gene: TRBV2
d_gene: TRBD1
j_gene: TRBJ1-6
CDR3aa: CASSQQGASYNSPLHF
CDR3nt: TGTGCCAGCAGTCAACAGGGGGCCTCCTATAATTCACCCCTCCACTTT

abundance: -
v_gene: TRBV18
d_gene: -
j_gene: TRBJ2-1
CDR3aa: CASSPQTNEQFF
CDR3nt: TGTGCCAGCTCACCGCAGACTAATGAGCAGTTCTTC

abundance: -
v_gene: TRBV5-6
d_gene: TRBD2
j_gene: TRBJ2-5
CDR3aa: CASSGGLAGGRGTQYF
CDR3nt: TGTGCCAGCAGCGGGGGACTAGCGGGAGGAAGGGGGACCCAGTACTTC

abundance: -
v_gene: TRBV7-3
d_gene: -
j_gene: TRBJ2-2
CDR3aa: CASSLTPGYSSGELFF
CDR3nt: TGTGCCAGCAGCTTAACGCCCGGCTATTCCTCCGGGGAGCTGTTTTTT

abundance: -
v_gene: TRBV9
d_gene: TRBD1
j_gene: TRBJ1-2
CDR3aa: CASSAGDRVSYGYTF
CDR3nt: TGTGCCAGCAGCGCAGGGGACAGGGTGTCCTATGGCTACACCTTC

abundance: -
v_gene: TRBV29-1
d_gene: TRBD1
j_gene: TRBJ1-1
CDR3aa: CSVEGGGQINTEAFF
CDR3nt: TGCAGCGTTGAGGGCGGGGGACAGATCAACACTGAAGCTTTCTTT

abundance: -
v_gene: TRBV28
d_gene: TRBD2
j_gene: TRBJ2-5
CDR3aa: CASSGRGTTQETQYF
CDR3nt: TGTGCCAGCAGCGGCCGGGGGACTACGCAAGAGACCCAGTACTTC

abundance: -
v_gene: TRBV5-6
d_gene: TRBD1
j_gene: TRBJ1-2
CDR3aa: CASSAGGQGISYGYTF
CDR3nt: TGTGCCAGCAGCGCGGGGGGACAGGGTATTTCCTATGGCTACACCTTC

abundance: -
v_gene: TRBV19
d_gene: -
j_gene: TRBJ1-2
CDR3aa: CASMRGPNYGYTF
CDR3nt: TGTGCCAGTATGCGTGGGCCGAACTATGGCTACACCTTC

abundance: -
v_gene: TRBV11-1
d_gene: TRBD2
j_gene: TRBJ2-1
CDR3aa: CASRGLAGGQGDEQFF
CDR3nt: TGTGCCAGCAGAGGACTAGCGGGGGGGCAAGGCGATGAGCAGTTCTTC

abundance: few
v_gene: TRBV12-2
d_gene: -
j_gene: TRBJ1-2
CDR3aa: CASRLAGHQPGYTF
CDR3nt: TGTGCAAGTCGCTTAGCGGGACATCAGCCTGGCTACACCTTC

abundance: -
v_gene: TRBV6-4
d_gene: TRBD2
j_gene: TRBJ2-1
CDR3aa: CASSDGLAGGHEQFF
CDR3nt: TGTGCCAGCAGTGACGGGCTAGCGGGGGGACATGAGCAGTTCTTC